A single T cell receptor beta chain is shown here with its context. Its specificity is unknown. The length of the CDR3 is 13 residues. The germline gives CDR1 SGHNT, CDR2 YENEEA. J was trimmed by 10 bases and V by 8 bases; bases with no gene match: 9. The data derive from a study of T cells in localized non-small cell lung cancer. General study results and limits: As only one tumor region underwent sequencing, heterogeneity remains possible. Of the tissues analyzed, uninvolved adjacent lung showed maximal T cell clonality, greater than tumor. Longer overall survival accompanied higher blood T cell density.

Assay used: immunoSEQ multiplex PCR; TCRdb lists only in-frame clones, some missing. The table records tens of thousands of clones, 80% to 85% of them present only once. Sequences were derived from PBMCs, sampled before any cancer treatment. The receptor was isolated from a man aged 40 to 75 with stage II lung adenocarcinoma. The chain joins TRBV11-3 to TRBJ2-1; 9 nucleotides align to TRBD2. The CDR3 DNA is TGTGCCAGCTCTGCGGGAGGGTCGAGGGAGCAGTTCTTC. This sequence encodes CASSAGGSREQFF.